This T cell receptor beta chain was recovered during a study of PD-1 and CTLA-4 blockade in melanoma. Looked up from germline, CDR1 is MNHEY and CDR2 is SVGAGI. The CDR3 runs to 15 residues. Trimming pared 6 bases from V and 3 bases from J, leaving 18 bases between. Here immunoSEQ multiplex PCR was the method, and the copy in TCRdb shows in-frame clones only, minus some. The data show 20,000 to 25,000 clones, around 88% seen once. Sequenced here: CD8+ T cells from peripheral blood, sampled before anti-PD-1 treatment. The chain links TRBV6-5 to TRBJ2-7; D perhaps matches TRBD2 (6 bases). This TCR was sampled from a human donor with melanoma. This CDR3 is CASSLRDSGIYEQYF. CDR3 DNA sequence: TGTGCCAGCAGCCTCCGGGACTCTGGGATCTACGAGCAGTACTTC.